The table lists the clone carrying this T cell receptor beta chain with a few counts. Antigen: not known. There was no recording of CMV serostatus for this donor. This entry comes from a study of cytomegalovirus exposure and HLA in healthy donors. Study findings and constraints: The study had only CMV serostatus as immune exposure information. Reports state that TCR beta sequences accurately predicted most subjects' HLA-A and HLA-B alleles. Reports indicated that the classifier achieved high specificity and sensitivity in diagnosing cytomegalovirus status.

Germline V lookup: CDR1 SGHRS, CDR2 YFSETQ. CDR3 size: 15 residues. The ends lost 0 bases at V and 4 bases at J; junction bases unmatched: 6. The PCR was carried out with 60 Vbeta primers and 13 Jbeta primers. Data came from immunoSEQ multiplex PCR; TCRdb stores just in-frame clones and leaves some out. The table lists approximately 100,000 clones, about four fifths of them singletons. The gene calls are TRBV5-1 and TRBJ1-1, with 7 nucleotides matching TRBD1. The receptor's source is a human donor in good health. Sequenced sample: PBMCs. The CDR3 is CASSLVSQGGTEAFF. CDR3 nucleotide sequence: TGCGCCAGCAGCTTGGTGTCGCAGGGGGGCACTGAAGCTTTCTTT.